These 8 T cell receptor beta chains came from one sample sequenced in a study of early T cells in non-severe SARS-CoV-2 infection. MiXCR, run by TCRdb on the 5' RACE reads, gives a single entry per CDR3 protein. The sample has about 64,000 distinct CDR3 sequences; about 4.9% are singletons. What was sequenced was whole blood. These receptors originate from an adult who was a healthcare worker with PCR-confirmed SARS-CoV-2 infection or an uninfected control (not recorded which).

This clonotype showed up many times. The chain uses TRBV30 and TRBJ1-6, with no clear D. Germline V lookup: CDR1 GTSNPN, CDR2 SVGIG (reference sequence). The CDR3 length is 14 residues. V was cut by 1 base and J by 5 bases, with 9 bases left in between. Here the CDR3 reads CAWSGGQDNSPLHF. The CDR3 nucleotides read TGTGCCTGGAGTGGCGGTCAGGATAATTCACCCCTCCACTTT.

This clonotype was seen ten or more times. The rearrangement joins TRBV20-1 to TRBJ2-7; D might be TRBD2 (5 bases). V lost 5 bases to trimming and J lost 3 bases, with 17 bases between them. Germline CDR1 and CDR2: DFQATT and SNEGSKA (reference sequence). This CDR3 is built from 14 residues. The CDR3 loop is CSALFDDYNYEQYF. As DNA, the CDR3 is TGCAGTGCTCTGTTTGATGACTACAACTACGAGCAGTACTTC.

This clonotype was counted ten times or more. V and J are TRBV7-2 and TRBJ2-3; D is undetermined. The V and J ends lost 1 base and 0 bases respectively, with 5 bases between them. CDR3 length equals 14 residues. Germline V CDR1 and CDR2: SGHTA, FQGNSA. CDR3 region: CASSLEYSTDTQYF. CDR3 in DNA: TGTGCCAGCAGCTTAGAGTATAGCACAGATACGCAGTATTTT. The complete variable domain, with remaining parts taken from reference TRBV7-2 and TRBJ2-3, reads GAGVSQSPSNKVTEKGKDVELRCDPISGHTALYWYRQSLGQGLEFLIYFQGNSAPDKSGLPSDRFSAERTGGSVSTLTIQRTQQEDSAVYLCASSLEYSTDTQYFGPGTRLTVL.

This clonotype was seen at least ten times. This CDR3 is CATSGTSGNPEQFF. In nucleotides, the CDR3 is TGTGCCACCAGCGGGACTAGCGGGAACCCTGAGCAGTTCTTC. The chain employs TRBV24-1 and TRBJ2-1, with 13 bases lining up with TRBD2. This CDR3 has 14 residues. V lost 7 bases to trimming and J lost 9 bases; unmatched junction nucleotides: 5. Per germline, CDR1 KGHDR and CDR2 SFDVKD.

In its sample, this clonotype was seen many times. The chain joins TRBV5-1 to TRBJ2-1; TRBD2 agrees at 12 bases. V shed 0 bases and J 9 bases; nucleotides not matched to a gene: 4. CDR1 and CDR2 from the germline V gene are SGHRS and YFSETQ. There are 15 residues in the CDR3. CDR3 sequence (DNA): TGCGCCAGCAGCTTGGCCCCTAGCGGGGGGGGTGAGCAGTTCTTC. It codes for CASSLAPSGGGEQFF.

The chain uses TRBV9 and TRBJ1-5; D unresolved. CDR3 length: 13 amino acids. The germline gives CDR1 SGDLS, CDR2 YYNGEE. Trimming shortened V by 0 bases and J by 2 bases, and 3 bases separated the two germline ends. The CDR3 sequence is CASSVDGNQPQHF. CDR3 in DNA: TGTGCCAGCAGCGTAGACGGCAATCAGCCCCAGCATTTT.

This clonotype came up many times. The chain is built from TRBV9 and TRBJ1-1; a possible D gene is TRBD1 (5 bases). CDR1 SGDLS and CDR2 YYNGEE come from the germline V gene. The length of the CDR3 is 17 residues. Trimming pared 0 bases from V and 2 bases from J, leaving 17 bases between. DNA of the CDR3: TGTGCCAGCAGCGTAGGTGGTGGGGGTCTACTCAACACTGAAGCTTTCTTT. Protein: CASSVGGGGLLNTEAFF.

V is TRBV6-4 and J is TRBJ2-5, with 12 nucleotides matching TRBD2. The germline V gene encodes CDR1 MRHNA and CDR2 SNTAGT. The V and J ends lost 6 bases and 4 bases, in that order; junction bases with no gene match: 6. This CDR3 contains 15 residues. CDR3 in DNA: TGTGCCAGCAGCAGACTAGCGGGAGCCCCAGAGACCCAGTACTTC. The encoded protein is CASSRLAGAPETQYF.